These T cell receptor beta chains were read from a single sample in a study of cytomegalovirus exposure and HLA in healthy donors. Sequenced by immunoSEQ multiplex PCR; TCRdb stores in-frame clones only, minus some. The table shows roughly 130,000 clones, with 80% occurring only once. The sequencing input was PBMCs. The receptor set was obtained from a man younger than 45 in good health and CMV-seronegative. Each CDR3 is given with its conserved first and last residue. D genes are given only for firm matches. Part of the rows lack a size; the others show once, few, many or a class for expanded clones.

>-|TRBV9|TRBJ2-7|-
TGTGCCAGCAGCGTCACAGGGTCCTCCTACGAGCAGTACTTC
CASSVTGSSYEQYF
>TRBD2|TRBV11-3|TRBJ2-7|-
TGTGCCAGCAGCTTAGCGGCTAGCGGAGGCGAGCAGTACTTC
CASSLAASGGEQYF
>-|TRBV2|TRBJ2-7|-
TGTGCCAGCGGTGTAGGACTGGGGATTTCCGAGCAGTACTTC
CASGVGLGISEQYF
>TRBD1|TRBV7-9|TRBJ1-2|-
TGTGCCAGCAGCTTTCGGGGACAGGTGACTAACTATGGCTACACCTTC
CASSFRGQVTNYGYTF
>TRBD1|TRBV7-9|TRBJ2-7|-
TGTGCCAGCAGCAACCGGGACAGCGCCTACGAGCAGTACTTC
CASSNRDSAYEQYF
>-|TRBV2|TRBJ1-2|-
TGTGCCAGCAGGGAGGGAGAGGATGGCTACACCTTC
CASREGEDGYTF
>TRBD1|TRBV25-1|TRBJ1-4|-
TGTGCCAGCAGTGATACCGGGACAGGGAATGAAAAACTGTTTTTT
CASSDTGTGNEKLFF
>-|TRBV9|TRBJ2-2|-
TGTGCCAGCAGCGTAGTACTAGAGGGCGGGGAGCTGTTTTTT
CASSVVLEGGELFF
>-|TRBV2|TRBJ2-5|-
TGTGCCAGCAGCCGATCCGGCGGGATCGGAGAGACCCAGTACTTC
CASSRSGGIGETQYF
>-|TRBV11-2|TRBJ2-7|-
TGTGCCAGCAGCTTTAATAGCCTAGCGCACTACGAGCAGTACTTC
CASSFNSLAHYEQYF
>TRBD1|TRBV4-1|TRBJ1-1|once
TGCGCCAGCAGCCGGGACAGAGAGATTGAAGCTTTCTTT
CASSRDREIEAFF
>TRBD2|TRBV15|TRBJ2-1|-
TGTGCCACCAGCAGAGATGGGGGACTAGCAGGAAATGAGCAGTTCTTC
CATSRDGGLAGNEQFF
>TRBD2|TRBV27|TRBJ2-1|-
TGTGCCAGCAGTTACAGACTAGCGGTCCCATACAATGAGCAGTTCTTC
CASSYRLAVPYNEQFF
>-|TRBV27|TRBJ2-7|-
TGTGCCGCGGGTTCTGGGGAGCAGTACTTC
CAAGSGEQYF